The 28 T cell receptor beta chains listed next were all sequenced from one sample in a study of T cell changes during pregnancy in multiple sclerosis. Repertoires were generated with immunoSEQ multiplex PCR, while TCRdb's copy carries only in-frame clones and drops some. The sample shows tens of thousands of clones, less than 95% of them seen only once. Specimen: peripheral blood, collected in the third trimester of pregnancy. The source of these receptors is a female donor with multiple sclerosis, enrolled in a pregnancy study.

Written as DNA, the CDR3 is TGTGCCAGCAGTTGGGACAGGAGCTCTGGAAACACCATATATTTT. As protein: CASSWDRSSGNTIYF. The genes are TRBV2 and TRBJ1-3; 8 bases align to TRBD1. Germline values: CDR1 SNHLY, CDR2 FYNNEI. V dropped 5 bases and J dropped 0; count of bases not matched to a gene: 3. This CDR3 is built from 15 residues.

The V call is TRBV6-5, the J call TRBJ1-5; TRBD1 aligns across 8 bases. Germline CDR1 MNHEY, CDR2 SVGAGI. V lost 4 bases to trimming and J lost 7 bases; unmatched junction nucleotides: 3. This CDR3 has 13 amino acids. CDR3 protein: CASSSGQVQPQHF. The CDR3 DNA follows: TGTGCCAGCAGTTCGGGACAGGTCCAGCCCCAGCATTTT.

The chain employs TRBV10-3 and TRBJ1-1; TRBD1 matches at 7 bases. With V trimmed by 6 bases and J by 1 base, 2 bases remained unmatched. This CDR3 comprises 13 residues. The germline CDR1 and CDR2 sequences are ENHRY and SYGVKD. The CDR3 DNA follows: TGTGCCATCAGAGGGACAGCGAACACTGAAGCTTTCTTT. Translation gives CAIRGTANTEAFF.

The chain uses TRBV5-1 and TRBJ2-5; D call uncertain. The length of the CDR3 is 15 residues. V was shortened by 4 bases and J by 3 bases, with 16 bases between the two germline ends. Germline V lookup: CDR1 SGHRS, CDR2 YFSETQ. The CDR3 sequence: CASSPRWLVKETQYF. DNA of the CDR3: TGCGCCAGCAGCCCAAGATGGTTAGTTAAAGAGACCCAGTACTTC.

The V call is TRBV25-1, the J call TRBJ2-4; 7 nucleotides align to TRBD1. Trimming took 6 bases from V and 9 from J; bases not matched to a gene: 8. Germline V gene sequence: CDR1 MGHDK, CDR2 SYGVNS. The CDR3 has 13 amino acids. The CDR3 coding sequence is TGTGCCAGCAGGAGCACAGGGGTGGGCATTCAGTACTTC. Its translation is CASRSTGVGIQYF.

This chain links TRBV19 with TRBJ2-3, with TRBD1 matching 10 bases. The CDR3 runs 14 residues. V shed 4 bases and J 5 bases; nucleotides not matched to a gene: 3. Germline CDR1 is LNHDA and CDR2 is SQIVND (reference sequence). The CDR3 bases are TGTGCCAGTAGTACCGACAGGGGGCGAGATACGCAGTATTTT. The encoded protein is CASSTDRGRDTQYF.

This clone has only a few counts. The chain uses TRBV9 and TRBJ2-7; perhaps TRBD2 as D (6 bases). Germline V gene data show CDR1 as SGDLS and CDR2 as YYNGEE. Trimming removed 5 bases at V and 2 bases at J, with 14 bases between. The CDR3 sequence is 14 residues long. The CDR3 is CASRSREAPYEQYF. CDR3 sequence (DNA): TGTGCCAGCAGGTCCAGGGAGGCTCCCTACGAGCAGTACTTC.

This sequence joins TRBV4-2 and TRBJ1-1; 7 nucleotides agree with TRBD1. The CDR3 has 16 amino acids. Germline V CDR1 and CDR2: LGHNA, YNFKEQ. Trimming removed 4 bases from V and 0 bases from J; junction bases left unmatched: 8. The CDR3 spells CASSRRQGFMNTEAFF. DNA for the CDR3: TGTGCCAGCAGCCGCCGACAGGGCTTCATGAACACTGAAGCTTTCTTT.

V and J are TRBV5-1 and TRBJ1-1; 12 bases are a match to TRBD1. Trimming took 4 bases from V and 0 from J; bases not matched to a gene: 7. CDR1 is SGHRS and CDR2 is YFSETQ in the germline V gene. The CDR3 runs to 17 residues. The chain's CDR3 is CASSAGTGGGMNTEAFF. In DNA form, the CDR3 reads TGCGCCAGCAGCGCCGGGACAGGGGGCGGTATGAACACTGAAGCTTTCTTT.

This clone was seen a few times. For the CDR3, the DNA is TGTGCCAGTAGGGACATGAACACTGAAGCTTTCTTT. This encodes CASRDMNTEAFF. The chain has TRBV19 and TRBJ1-1, with a weak D call TRBD1 (5 bases). This CDR3 comprises 12 residues. Germline values: CDR1 LNHDA, CDR2 SQIVND (reference sequence). V shed 6 bases and J shed 0 bases, with 5 bases lying between them.

The CDR3 spells CASSYLGGYTGELFF. The CDR3, as DNA: TGTGCCAGCAGCTACCTGGGGGGATACACCGGGGAGCTGTTTTTT. The J gene is TRBJ2-2, the V gene TRBV9, with D possibly TRBD2 on 6 matching bases. V lost 4 bases to trimming and J lost 3 bases, with 13 bases between them. Germline V CDR1 and CDR2: SGDLS, YYNGEE. This CDR3 has 15 residues.

This rearrangement joins TRBV7-8 to TRBJ2-1; weak D call: TRBD2 (5 bases). The CDR3 totals 16 residues. The ends were cut back, 5 bases at V and 2 bases at J, with 16 bases in the middle. Germline values: CDR1 SGHVS, CDR2 FQNEAQ. CDR3 nucleotide sequence: TGTGCCAGCAGCCGAGAGGGTTTGACAACCTACAATGAGCAGTTCTTC. This gives the protein CASSREGLTTYNEQFF. Drawing the rest from reference TRBV7-8 and TRBJ2-1, the complete variable domain is GAGVSQSPRYKVAKRGQDVALRCDPISGHVSLFWYQQALGQGPEFLTYFQNEAQLDKSGLPSDRFFAERPEGSVSTLKIQRTQQEDSAVYLCASSREGLTTYNEQFFGPGTRLTVL.

The genes are TRBV9 and TRBJ1-1, with D unresolved. The V gene's germline CDR1 is SGDLS and CDR2 YYNGEE. Trimming removed 3 bases at V and 0 bases at J, with 6 bases between. The CDR3 is 13 residues long. This CDR3 reads CASSAEVNTEAFF. As DNA, the CDR3 is TGTGCCAGCAGCGCCGAGGTGAACACTGAAGCTTTCTTT.

This sequence joins TRBV12-5 and TRBJ1-2, with 11 bases identical to TRBD1. J was trimmed by 11 bases and V by 0 bases; bases with no gene match: 14. CDR1 LGHNT and CDR2 FRNRAP come from the germline V gene. This CDR3 has 17 amino acids. The CDR3 nucleotides are TGTGCTAGTGGTTTGGTAGTCGGCGGACAGGGGGCATATCGGTACACCTTC. This gives the protein CASGLVVGGQGAYRYTF.

In DNA form, the CDR3 reads TGTGCCAGCAGTTACATTCGCACAGGGGCGGGCGAGCAGTACTTC. It specifies CASSYIRTGAGEQYF. The rearrangement joins TRBV6-5 to TRBJ2-7, with TRBD1 matching 7 bases. Trimming at V came to 2 bases and at J to 6 bases, leaving 10 bases not matched to a gene. Looked up from germline, CDR1 is MNHEY and CDR2 is SVGAGI. There are 15 residues in the CDR3.

The chain is built from TRBV7-2 and TRBJ2-3; D might be TRBD1 (6 bases). This CDR3 comprises 13 residues. The V and J ends lost 6 bases and 6 bases respectively, with 13 bases between them. The germline V gene encodes CDR1 SGHTA and CDR2 FQGNSA. CDR3 coding DNA: TGTGCCAGCAGTCTCTACAGGGCCGATACGCAGTATTTT. Amino acids: CASSLYRADTQYF. Complete variable domain (other parts from reference TRBV7-2 and TRBJ2-3): GAGVSQSPSNKVTEKGKDVELRCDPISGHTALYWYRQSLGQGLEFLIYFQGNSAPDKSGLPSDRFSAERTGGSVSTLTIQRTQQEDSAVYLCASSLYRADTQYFGPGTRLTVL.

J is TRBJ1-3 and V is TRBV9, with D tentatively TRBD1 (6 bases). Trimming took off 0 bases at V and 0 bases at J, with 7 bases between the two ends. Germline CDR1 is SGDLS and CDR2 is YYNGEE. The CDR3 is 15 amino acids. CDR3 DNA: TGTGCCAGCAGCGTAGAGACAGGCTCTGGAAACACCATATATTTT. It encodes CASSVETGSGNTIYF.

The J gene is TRBJ1-1, the V gene TRBV19, with D possibly TRBD1 on 5 matching bases. The CDR3 sequence is 13 residues long. The V end lost 4 bases, the J end lost 1 base, and 7 bases lay between the germline ends. Germline V lookup: CDR1 LNHDA, CDR2 SQIVND (reference sequence). CDR3 sequence: CASSNDRNTEAFF. CDR3 bases: TGTGCCAGTAGTAATGACAGGAACACTGAAGCTTTCTTT.

The chain carries TRBV5-1 and TRBJ2-5; no firm D call. This CDR3 contains 11 residues. Trimming removed 4 bases from V and 5 bases from J, with 6 bases in between. Germline V CDR1 and CDR2: SGHRS, YFSETQ. The DNA for the CDR3 is TGCGCCAGCAGCGAGGCGGAGACCCAGTACTTC. As protein: CASSEAETQYF.

The J gene is TRBJ2-4, the V gene TRBV19, with 12 bases fitting TRBD2. Germline V lookup: CDR1 LNHDA, CDR2 SQIVND (reference sequence). The CDR3 is 18 amino acids. V dropped 4 bases and J dropped 0; count of bases not matched to a gene: 7. The CDR3: CASSTGLAGGIAKNIQYF. CDR3 sequence (DNA): TGTGCCAGTAGTACCGGTCTAGCGGGGGGGATAGCCAAAAACATTCAGTACTTC. The variable domain in full, completed from reference TRBV19 and TRBJ2-4, reads DGGITQSPKYLFRKEGQNVTLSCEQNLNHDAMYWYRQDPGQGLRLIYYSQIVNDFQKGDIAEGYSVSREKKESFPLTVTSAQKNPTAFYLCASSTGLAGGIAKNIQYFGAGTRLSVL.

V usage is TRBV21-1 and J usage is TRBJ1-5. TRBV21-1 is designated a pseudogene. This CDR3 contains 15 residues. The CDR3 coding sequence is TGTGCCAGCAGAAAAGAAAGGAGGAGGCTGCAGCCCCAGCATTTT. Protein: CASRKERRRLQPQHF.

This rearrangement joins TRBV6-5 to TRBJ1-2; 7 bases match TRBD1. The CDR3 spans 14 residues. The germline gives CDR1 MNHEY, CDR2 SVGAGI. V was clipped by 0 bases and J by 4 bases; unmatched bases: 2. The CDR3 spells CASSYSTGRYGYTF. The CDR3 DNA follows: TGTGCCAGCAGTTACTCGACAGGGCGCTATGGCTACACCTTC.

The V and J genes are TRBV9 and TRBJ2-7; D gene ambiguous. Trimming pared 4 bases from V and 7 bases from J, leaving 18 bases between. Germline V gives CDR1 SGDLS, CDR2 YYNGEE. CDR3 length: 14 residues. CDR3 DNA: TGTGCCAGCAGCCCTCACCACAACCCTTGGGAGCAGTACTTC. It specifies CASSPHHNPWEQYF.

The chain joins TRBV30 to TRBJ1-2; D remains ambiguous. The germline CDR1 and CDR2 sequences are GTSNPN and SVGIG (reference sequence). This CDR3 contains 11 residues. The ends were cut back, 5 bases at V and 4 bases at J, with 8 bases in the middle. Here the CDR3 reads CAWGTGYGYTF. Here the CDR3 DNA reads TGTGCCTGGGGTACGGGCTATGGCTACACCTTC. Drawing the rest from reference TRBV30 and TRBJ1-2, the complete variable domain is SQTIHQWPATLVQPVGSPLSLECTVEGTSNPNLYWYRQAAGRGLQLLFYSVGIGQISSEVPQNLSASRPQDRQFILSSKKLLLSDSGFYLCAWGTGYGYTFGSGTRLTVV.

V usage is TRBV29-1 and J usage is TRBJ2-1; 9 nucleotides agree with TRBD2. Looked up from germline, CDR1 is SQVTM and CDR2 is ANQGSEA. Trimming removed 3 bases from V and 9 bases from J; junction bases left unmatched: 6. The CDR3 extends over 13 amino acids. The CDR3 here is CSVEKRGVGEQFF. The CDR3 nucleotides read TGCAGCGTTGAGAAGCGGGGGGTAGGTGAGCAGTTCTTC.

The chain joins TRBV4-3 to TRBJ2-1; tentative D call: TRBD2 (6 bases). Per the germline V gene, CDR1 is LGHNA and CDR2 is YSLEER. The CDR3 has 15 amino acids. The germline V and J ends were trimmed by 1 base and 3 bases, with 10 bases remaining between them. The CDR3 DNA reads TGCGCCAGCAGCCAAGGTTCTAGCGTCTACAATGAGCAGTTCTTC. Protein product: CASSQGSSVYNEQFF.

This clone appeared a single time. This chain joins TRBV28 and TRBJ2-5; the D gene is possibly TRBD2 (6 bases). Germline assignment: CDR1 MDHEN and CDR2 SYDVKM. The V end lost 2 bases, the J end lost 7 bases, and 11 bases lay between the germline ends. CDR3 length equals 13 residues. CDR3 bases: TGTGCCAGCAGTTTAGGGGGGAGAGGGACCCAGTACTTC. Translation gives CASSLGGRGTQYF.

This rearrangement joins TRBV7-2 to TRBJ1-2; D not resolved. CDR1 SGHTA and CDR2 FQGNSA come from the germline V gene. Trimming took 0 bases from V and 1 from J, leaving 9 bases between them. This CDR3 comprises 15 residues. The CDR3 region has the DNA TGTGCCAGCAGCTTAGCGGGCAGCCGTAACTATGGCTACACCTTC. Its translation is CASSLAGSRNYGYTF. Drawing the rest from reference TRBV7-2 and TRBJ1-2, the complete variable domain is GAGVSQSPSNKVTEKGKDVELRCDPISGHTALYWYRQSLGQGLEFLIYFQGNSAPDKSGLPSDRFSAERTGGSVSTLTIQRTQQEDSAVYLCASSLAGSRNYGYTFGSGTRLTVV.